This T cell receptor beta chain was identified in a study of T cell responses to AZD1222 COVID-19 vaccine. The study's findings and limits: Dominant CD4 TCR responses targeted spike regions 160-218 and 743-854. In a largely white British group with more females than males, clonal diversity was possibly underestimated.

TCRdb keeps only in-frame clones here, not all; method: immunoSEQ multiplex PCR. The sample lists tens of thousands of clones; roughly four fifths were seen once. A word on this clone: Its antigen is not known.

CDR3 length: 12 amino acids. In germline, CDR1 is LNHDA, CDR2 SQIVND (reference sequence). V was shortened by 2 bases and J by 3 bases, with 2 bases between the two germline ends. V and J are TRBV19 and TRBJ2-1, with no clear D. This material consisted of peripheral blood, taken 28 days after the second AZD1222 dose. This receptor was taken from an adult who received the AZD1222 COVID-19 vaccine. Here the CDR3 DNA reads TGTGCCAGTAGTATAATCTACAATGAGCAGTTCTTC. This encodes CASSIIYNEQFF.